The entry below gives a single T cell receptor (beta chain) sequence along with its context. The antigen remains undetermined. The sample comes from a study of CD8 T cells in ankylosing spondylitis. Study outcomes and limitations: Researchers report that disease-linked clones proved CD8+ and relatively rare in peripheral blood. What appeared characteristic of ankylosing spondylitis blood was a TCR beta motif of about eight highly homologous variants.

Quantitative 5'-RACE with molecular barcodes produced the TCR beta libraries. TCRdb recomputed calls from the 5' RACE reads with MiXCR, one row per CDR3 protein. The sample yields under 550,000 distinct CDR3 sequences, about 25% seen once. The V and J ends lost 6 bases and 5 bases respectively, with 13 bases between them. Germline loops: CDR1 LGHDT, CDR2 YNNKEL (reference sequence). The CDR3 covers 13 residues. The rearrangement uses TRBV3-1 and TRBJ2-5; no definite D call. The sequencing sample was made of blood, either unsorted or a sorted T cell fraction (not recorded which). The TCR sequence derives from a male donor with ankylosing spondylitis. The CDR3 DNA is TGTGCCAGCAGTCTCGGGTGGTACGAGACCCAGTACTTC. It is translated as CASSLGWYETQYF.